This T cell receptor (beta chain) emerged from a study of monozygotic twins with inflammatory bowel disease. UMIs containing a 6-nucleotide sample barcode were added via template switching. Nested PCRs of approximately 16 and 10 cycles, two in total, were run on TCRalpha and TCRbeta cDNA. TCRdb processed the 5' RACE reads again and assigns one entry to each CDR3 protein, with no DNA. This listing includes about 450,000 distinct CDR3 sequences. Study findings and constraints: Relative clonotype sharing with others was diminished in IBD patients versus healthy twins, particularly with disease activity. Patients with IBD had less TCRbeta diversity (inverse Simpson) than their healthy co-twins.

With respect to this clonotype: Its antigen remains unknown.

The sequence derives from a human donor with ulcerative colitis or Crohn's disease, or a healthy co-twin of an affected twin (not recorded which). The material sequenced was blood.

This chain's CDR3 is CSVGQGEANYGYTF. The chain is built from TRBV29-1 and TRBJ1-2; checking the TCRdb D call of TRBD1 is not possible without DNA. The CDR3 length is 14 residues. Germline V gene lookup returns CDR1 SQVTM and CDR2 ANQGSEA.